The T cell receptor beta chain described here comes from a study of cytomegalovirus exposure and HLA in healthy donors. General study results and limits: Under in vitro conditions, a few CMV-associated chains were confirmed as specific for CMV antigens. As was reported, the HLA-A and HLA-B alleles of most subjects were accurately predicted from TCR beta sequences.

The CDR3 is made up of 15 amino acids. Looked up from germline, CDR1 is SGHKS and CDR2 is YYEKEE (reference sequence). Trimming cost V 4 bases and J 7 bases; bases outside gene matches: 7. This clone was seen only once. As yet, its antigen is unknown. PCR used 60 Vbeta primers and 13 Jbeta primers. Only in-frame clones appear in the TCRdb table, and some are missing; sequencing was by immunoSEQ multiplex PCR. The sample comprises 250,000 to 350,000 clones, around 80% of which are singletons, and about 0.3% rests with the top ten. The sequence came from a girl aged 2-10 years in good health and CMV-seronegative. V gene TRBV5-5 combines with J gene TRBJ2-1; TRBD2 matches at 11 bases. Material: PBMCs. CDR3 loop: CASSDGLAGDNEQFF. In DNA, the CDR3 is TGTGCCAGCAGCGACGGACTAGCGGGTGATAATGAGCAGTTCTTC.